These 17 T cell receptor beta chains originate from one sample sequenced in a study of shared clonotypes between healthy human individuals. The repertoire was sequenced with immunoSEQ multiplex PCR; TCRdb's copy has only in-frame clones and lacks some. This table has about 980,000 clones, around three quarters appearing once. What was sequenced was memory CD4+ T cells sorted from blood. Subset indicated: CD45RA-negative fraction. All receptors derive from a man aged 18 to 30 in good health.

The chain joins TRBV9 to TRBJ1-4; 11 positions agree with TRBD1. The CDR3 sequence is 16 residues long. Germline CDR1 and CDR2: SGDLS and YYNGEE. V dropped 0 bases and J dropped 4; count of bases not matched to a gene: 2. The CDR3 loop is CASSVVGTGGNEKLFF. The CDR3 bases are TGTGCCAGCAGCGTAGTCGGGACAGGGGGTAATGAAAAACTGTTTTTT.

The genes are TRBV21-1 and TRBJ1-1; the table's TRBD1 call for D was not verified on the DNA. TRBV21-1 is designated a pseudogene. This CDR3 is built from 14 residues. For the CDR3, the DNA is TGTGCCAGCAGCCGACCGACAGTCCATACTGAAGCTTTCTTT. Protein sequence: CASSRPTVHTEAFF.

The V call is TRBV7-2, the J call TRBJ2-7; the D gene is possibly TRBD2 (6 bases). Per germline, CDR1 SGHTA and CDR2 FQGNSA. V was trimmed by 5 bases and J by 6 bases, leaving 17 bases between them. This CDR3 is 14 amino acids long. As DNA, the CDR3 is TGTGCCAGCAGCCCGGGCGGGACTCCACCCGAGCAGTACTTC. Translation: CASSPGGTPPEQYF.

Comment on this clone: Other DNA sequences of this sample code for an identical CDR3. The chain combines TRBV7-2 with TRBJ2-5; TRBD1 matches at 7 bases. The CDR3 extends over 13 amino acids. V dropped 5 bases and J dropped 2; count of bases not matched to a gene: 2. Looked up from germline, CDR1 is SGHTA and CDR2 is FQGNSA. The DNA of the CDR3 is TGTGCCAGCAGCCCGGGACAGCAAGAGACCCAGTACTTC. Translating gives CASSPGQQETQYF.

The chain has TRBV19 and TRBJ1-2, with D possibly TRBD1 on 6 matching bases. V was cut by 6 bases and J by 4 bases, with 12 bases left in between. The CDR3 loop spans 13 amino acids. Germline loops: CDR1 LNHDA, CDR2 SQIVND (reference sequence). The CDR3 DNA follows: TGTGCCAGTAGAGAAGACAGGCTCTATGGCTACACCTTC. This gives the protein CASREDRLYGYTF.

This chain connects TRBV18 to TRBJ1-4; 7 bases are a match to TRBD1. This CDR3 is built from 17 residues. V trimming: 0 bases; J trimming: 0 bases; junction bases outside the gene matches: 4. Germline V gene lookup returns CDR1 KGHSH and CDR2 LQKENI. CDR3 bases: TGTGCCAGCTCACCACCGGGGACAGCCACAACTAATGAAAAACTGTTTTTT. Translated, it gives CASSPPGTATTNEKLFF.

Notes on this clone: This sample includes further DNA sequences coding for the same CDR3. The chain carries TRBV6-6 and TRBJ1-5; D not resolved. The germline CDR1 and CDR2 sequences are MNHNY and SVGAGI (reference sequence). The CDR3 loop spans 13 amino acids. V gave up 5 bases and J gave up 0 bases, with 5 bases separating them. The DNA for the CDR3 is TGTGCCAGCAGTCCGTATAGCAATCAGCCCCAGCATTTT. Translated: CASSPYSNQPQHF.

Regarding this clone: A clone one base away is much larger, so this may be a read error. The rearrangement uses TRBV5-4 and TRBJ2-7; D gene unclear. Germline loops: CDR1 SGHNT, CDR2 YYREEE (reference sequence). The CDR3 length is 13 residues. The V gene lost 0 bases and the J gene lost 0 bases, with 4 bases spanning the gap. CDR3 region: CASSLGASYEQYF. The CDR3 DNA reads as TGTGCCAGCAGCTTGGGGGCCTCCTACGAGCAGTACTTC.

This clone was recorded a few times. The chain combines TRBV11-2 with TRBJ2-1; 10 positions match TRBD2. Germline lookup yields CDR1 SGHAT and CDR2 FQNNGV. The CDR3 contains 16 residues. J lost 6 bases, V lost 4 bases, and 9 bases had no gene match. The CDR3 region has the DNA TGTGCCAGCAGCTCCTACCTAGCGGGGGTATTCAATGAGCAGTTCTTC. The encoded protein is CASSSYLAGVFNEQFF.

The gene calls are TRBV28 and TRBJ2-5; 9 bases fit TRBD2. J lost 2 bases, V lost 8 bases, and 6 bases had no gene match. This CDR3 comprises 14 residues. Germline loops: CDR1 MDHEN, CDR2 SYDVKM. The CDR3 DNA reads TGTGCCAGCGAGGCGGGGGGGCGGCAAGAGACCCAGTACTTC. Its translation is CASEAGGRQETQYF.

The chain carries TRBV5-1 and TRBJ1-5; 7 bases align to TRBD1. Looked up from germline, CDR1 is SGHRS and CDR2 is YFSETQ. This CDR3 contains 14 residues. Losses at the gene ends were 4 bases for V and 5 bases for J; bases not matched to a gene: 6. The CDR3 is CASSTTGRDQPQHF. CDR3 nucleotides: TGCGCCAGCAGCACGACAGGGAGGGATCAGCCCCAGCATTTT.

The J gene is TRBJ2-7, the V gene TRBV6-5; D is undetermined. This CDR3 contains 13 residues. V gave up 7 bases and J gave up 1 base, with 11 bases separating them. CDR1 and CDR2 (germline): MNHEY, SVGAGI. The CDR3 sequence is CASTPGLSYEQYF. The CDR3 DNA reads TGTGCCAGCACCCCGGGCCTTTCCTACGAGCAGTACTTC.

This clone came up many times. The chain uses TRBV4-1 and TRBJ1-3, with a weak D call TRBD1 (5 bases). CDR3 length: 17 residues. V gave up 4 bases and J gave up 2 bases, with 18 bases separating them. Germline CDR1 MGHRA, CDR2 YSYEKL. CDR3 in amino acids: CASSREGLVRTGNTIYF. For the CDR3, the DNA is TGCGCCAGCAGCCGAGAGGGGTTGGTCAGGACTGGAAACACCATATATTTT.

This chain links TRBV28 with TRBJ2-5; 9 nucleotides line up with TRBD2. This CDR3 contains 14 residues. The V and J ends lost 7 bases and 2 bases, in that order; junction bases with no gene match: 5. Germline V gives CDR1 MDHEN, CDR2 SYDVKM. The CDR3 region is CASKVAGVQETQYF. The DNA of the CDR3 is TGTGCCAGCAAGGTAGCGGGAGTTCAAGAGACCCAGTACTTC.

The genes are TRBV2 and TRBJ1-3; TRBD1 matches at 9 bases. The junction had 4 bases not matched to a gene; V was cut back by 6 bases and J by 4 bases. This CDR3 contains 14 residues. In germline, CDR1 is SNHLY, CDR2 FYNNEI. The CDR3 nucleotides read TGTGCCAGCAGGCGGGGACAGGGAGGAAACACCATATATTTT. It is translated as CASRRGQGGNTIYF.

V and J are TRBV27 and TRBJ1-5; no clear D. Trimming removed 5 bases at V and 7 bases at J, with 12 bases between. The CDR3 covers 13 residues. The V gene's germline CDR1 is MNHEY and CDR2 SMNVEV (reference sequence). CDR3 residues: CASSRASSQPQHF. As DNA, the CDR3 is TGTGCCAGCAGTCGGGCTTCAAGCCAGCCCCAGCATTTT.

This clone was seen at least ten times. The chain links TRBV6-1 to TRBJ2-3; 10 bases match TRBD1. The CDR3 spans 14 residues. V trimming: 8 bases; J trimming: 2 bases; junction bases outside the gene matches: 4. Germline V gives CDR1 MNHNS, CDR2 SASEGT. The CDR3 coding sequence is TGTGCCAGCGACAGGGGGCCATTCACAGATACGCAGTATTTT. This encodes CASDRGPFTDTQYF.